This T cell receptor beta chain appears in the sequencing data of a study of cytomegalovirus exposure and HLA in healthy donors. Study-level background: The 110 or so validation repertoires, a later analysis reported, used the same platform as the 600 to 700 first-cohort repertoires. Study results and caveats: That first-cohort TCR clusters tended to co-occur in the 130 or so validation repertoires was found in a later analysis. Researchers catalogued about 160 TCR beta chains as cytomegalovirus-associated.

Concerning this clone: What it binds is not known.

V shed 2 bases and J 2 bases; nucleotides not matched to a gene: 5. Germline CDR1 is SGHRS and CDR2 is YFSETQ. CDR3 length: 16 residues. It was the approximately 110-subject validation cohort, separate from the roughly 700-subject first cohort, to which the donors belonged. The repertoire was sequenced with immunoSEQ multiplex PCR; TCRdb's copy has only in-frame clones and lacks some. The sample yields 200,000 to 250,000 clones, roughly 87% seen once. This sequence was found in a man younger than 30 in good health and CMV-seropositive. The source material was PBMCs. J is TRBJ1-3 and V is TRBV5-1, with TRBD1 identical over 9 bases. In nucleotides, the CDR3 is TGCGCCAGCAGCTTTTTCGGGACAGGGACTGGAAACACCATATATTTT. Its protein is CASSFFGTGTGNTIYF.